Listed below are T cell receptor beta chains from one sample, sequenced in a study of blood T cells in healthy people across ages. TCRdb passed the 5' RACE reads through MiXCR, listing each CDR3 protein once. This sample carries fewer than 2,000,000 distinct CDR3 sequences, about two fifths of them seen once, and the ten largest clones take under 25%. The sequencing sample was made of blood. These receptor sequences come from a human donor in good health. CDR3s leave out the opening cysteine and the closing phenylalanine or tryptophan.

ASSLSLGGAHGSYNEQF	TRBV5-1	TRBJ2-1
ASSPGQTFYEQY	TRBV6-2/TRBV6-3	TRBJ2-7
ASSFASDSQY	TRBV7-2	TRBJ2-3
ASSHSDRDRETQY	TRBV4-1	TRBJ2-5
ASRRTSSYEQY	TRBV28	TRBJ2-7
ASNLLGNTEAF	TRBV5-1	TRBJ1-1
ASSQSGPRYNEQY	TRBV6-6	TRBJ2-4
SARDRRDLNQGHEQF	TRBV20-1	TRBJ2-1
ASSLFVAGGPREQF	TRBV7-2	TRBJ2-1
ASSQDLGVLTEAF	TRBV3-1	TRBJ1-1
ASSPYSGSSQETQY	TRBV4-2	-
SVLGRAYQETLY	TRBV29-1	TRBJ2-5
AGAPGTGLNEQF	TRBV12-3/TRBV12-4	TRBJ2-1
SAREAINEKLF	TRBV20-1	TRBJ1-4
ASSKSNRDRRNQPQH	TRBV6-2/TRBV6-3	TRBJ1-5
ASSLGGLPGEQY	TRBV11-2	TRBJ2-7
SASGGSGLGNTEAF	TRBV20-1	TRBJ1-1
ASSQDTGGAFEQY	TRBV4-3	TRBJ2-7
ASSLGRSDGYT	TRBV7-9	TRBJ1-2